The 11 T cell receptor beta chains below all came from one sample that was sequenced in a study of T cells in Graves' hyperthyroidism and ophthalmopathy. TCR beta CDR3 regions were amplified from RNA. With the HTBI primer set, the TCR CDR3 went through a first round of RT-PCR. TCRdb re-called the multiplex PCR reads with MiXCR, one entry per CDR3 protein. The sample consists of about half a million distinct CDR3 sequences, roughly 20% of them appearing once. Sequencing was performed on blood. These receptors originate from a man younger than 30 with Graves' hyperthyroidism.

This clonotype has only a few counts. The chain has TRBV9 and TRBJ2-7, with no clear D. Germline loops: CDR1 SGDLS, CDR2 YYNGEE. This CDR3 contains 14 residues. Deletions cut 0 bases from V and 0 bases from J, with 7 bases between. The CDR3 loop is CASSVGMGSYEQYF. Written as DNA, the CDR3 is TGTGCCAGCAGCGTAGGGATGGGCTCCTACGAGCAGTACTTC.

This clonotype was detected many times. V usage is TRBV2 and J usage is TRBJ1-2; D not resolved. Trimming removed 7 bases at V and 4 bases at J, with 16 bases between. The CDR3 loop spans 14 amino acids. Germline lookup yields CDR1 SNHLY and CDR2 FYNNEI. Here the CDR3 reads CASKPRGGLYGYTF. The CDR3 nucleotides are TGTGCCAGCAAACCCCGAGGAGGGCTCTATGGCTACACCTTC.

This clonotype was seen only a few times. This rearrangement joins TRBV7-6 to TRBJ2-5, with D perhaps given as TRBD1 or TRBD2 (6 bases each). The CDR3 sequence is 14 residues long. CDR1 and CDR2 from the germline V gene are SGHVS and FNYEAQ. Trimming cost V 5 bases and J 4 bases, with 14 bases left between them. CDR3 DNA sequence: TGTGCCAGCAGCCCCACTAGGGGGGCAGAGACCCAGTACTTC. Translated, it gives CASSPTRGAETQYF.

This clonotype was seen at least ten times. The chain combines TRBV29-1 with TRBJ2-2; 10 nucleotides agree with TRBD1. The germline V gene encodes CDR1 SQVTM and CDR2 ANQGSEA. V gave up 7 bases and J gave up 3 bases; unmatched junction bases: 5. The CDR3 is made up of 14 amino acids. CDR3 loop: CSESTGGDTGELFF. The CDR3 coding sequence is TGCAGCGAGTCGACAGGGGGCGACACCGGGGAGCTGTTTTTT.

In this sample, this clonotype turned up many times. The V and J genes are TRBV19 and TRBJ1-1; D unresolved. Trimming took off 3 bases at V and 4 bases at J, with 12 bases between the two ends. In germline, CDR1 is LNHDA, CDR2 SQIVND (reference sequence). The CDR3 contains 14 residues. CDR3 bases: TGTGCCAGTAGTATTTCTCTGTACGGCACTGAAGCTTTCTTT. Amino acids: CASSISLYGTEAFF.

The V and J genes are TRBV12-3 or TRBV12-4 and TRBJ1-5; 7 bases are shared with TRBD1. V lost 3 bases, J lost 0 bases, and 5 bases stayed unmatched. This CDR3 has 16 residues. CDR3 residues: CASSLGTEPSNQPQHF. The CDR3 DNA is TGTGCCAGCAGTTTGGGGACAGAACCTAGCAATCAGCCCCAGCATTTT.

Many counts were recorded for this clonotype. DNA of the CDR3: TGTGCCATTGCCAGCGGAGGGGTCCTAGACACCGGGGAGCTGTTTTTT. This sequence encodes CAIASGGVLDTGELFF. The chain carries TRBV10-3 and TRBJ2-2, with D possibly TRBD2 on 6 matching bases. The CDR3 is 16 residues long. V lost 9 bases and J lost 3, with 20 bases in between. Germline V gene lookup returns CDR1 ENHRY and CDR2 SYGVKD.

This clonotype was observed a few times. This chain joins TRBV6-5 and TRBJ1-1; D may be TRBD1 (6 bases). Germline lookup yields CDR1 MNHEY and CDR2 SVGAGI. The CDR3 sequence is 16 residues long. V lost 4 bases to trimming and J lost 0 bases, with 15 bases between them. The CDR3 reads CASSSRVQGMNTEAFF. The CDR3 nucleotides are TGTGCCAGCAGTTCACGGGTACAGGGCATGAACACTGAAGCTTTCTTT.

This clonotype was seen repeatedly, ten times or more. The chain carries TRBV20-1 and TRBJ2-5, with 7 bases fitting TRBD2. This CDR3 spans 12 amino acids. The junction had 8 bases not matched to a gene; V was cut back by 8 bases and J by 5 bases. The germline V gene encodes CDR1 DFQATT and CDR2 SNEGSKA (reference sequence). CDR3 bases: TGCAGTCCGGAGGTGGGAGGGGAGACCCAGTACTTC. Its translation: CSPEVGGETQYF.

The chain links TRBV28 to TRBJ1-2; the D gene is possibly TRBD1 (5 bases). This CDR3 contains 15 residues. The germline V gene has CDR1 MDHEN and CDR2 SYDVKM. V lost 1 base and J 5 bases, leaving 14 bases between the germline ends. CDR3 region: CASSLLIPGLYGYTF. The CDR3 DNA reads TGTGCCAGCAGTTTATTAATCCCGGGGCTTTATGGCTACACCTTC.

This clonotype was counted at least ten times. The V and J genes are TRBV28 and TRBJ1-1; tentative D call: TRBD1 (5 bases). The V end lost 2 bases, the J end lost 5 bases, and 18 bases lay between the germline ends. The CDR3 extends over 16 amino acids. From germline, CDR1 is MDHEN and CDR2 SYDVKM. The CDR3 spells CASSLARWGVKTEAFF. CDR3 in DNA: TGTGCCAGCAGTTTAGCCCGATGGGGGGTTAAAACTGAAGCTTTCTTT.